The source of this T cell receptor beta chain is a study of T cell responses to AZD1222 COVID-19 vaccine. In the study overall: Pooled in the analysis were second doses at about 4 or about 12 weeks. Points from the study as a whole: Spike-specific TCR repertoires showed rising breadth and depth after two AZD1222 doses. Clonal diversity was possibly underestimated; the donors were predominantly white British and more often female.

TCRdb's copy holds only in-frame clones and misses some; the assay was immunoSEQ multiplex PCR. The sample carries about 88,000 clones, roughly 89% recorded once. V lost 2 bases, J lost 9 bases, and 11 bases lay in between. Looked up from germline, CDR1 is SGHAT and CDR2 is FQNNGV. The CDR3 is 13 amino acids. Note on this clone: Antigen: not known.

This specimen was peripheral blood, taken on day 0 of AZD1222 vaccination. This TCR was recovered from an adult in good health. The genes are TRBV11-2 and TRBJ2-4; tentatively, D is TRBD1 or TRBD2 (5 bases each). CDR3 in amino acids: CASSLNPGAIQYF. CDR3 DNA sequence: TGTGCCAGCAGCTTAAACCCCGGGGCCATTCAGTACTTC.